This entry concerns a single T cell receptor (beta chain). The data were taken from a study of T cell changes during pregnancy in multiple sclerosis. Libraries were prepared by immunoSEQ multiplex PCR; TCRdb keeps only in-frame clonotypes and omits some of them. The data contain around 97,000 clones, 92% of them singletons. The germline V gene has CDR1 MNHNY and CDR2 SVGAGI (reference sequence). V was clipped by 6 bases and J by 0 bases, with 12 bases between them. The CDR3 has 16 residues. The clonotype comes from a female donor with multiple sclerosis, enrolled in a pregnancy study. The source material was peripheral blood, sampled after pregnancy. V gene TRBV6-6 combines with J gene TRBJ1-6; D may be TRBD1 (6 bases). The CDR3 loop reads CASSRQASSYNSPLHF. In nucleotides, the CDR3 is TGTGCCAGCAGCCGACAGGCGAGCTCCTATAATTCACCCCTCCACTTT.